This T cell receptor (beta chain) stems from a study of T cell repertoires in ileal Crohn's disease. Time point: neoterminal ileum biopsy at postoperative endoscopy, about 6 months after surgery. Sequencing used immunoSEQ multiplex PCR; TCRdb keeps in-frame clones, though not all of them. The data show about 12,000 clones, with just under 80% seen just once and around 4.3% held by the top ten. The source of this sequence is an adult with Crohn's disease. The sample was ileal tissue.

CDR3 sequence (DNA): TGCGCCAGCAGCCAAGCCGGGACAGGGTATGAGACCCAGTACTTC. Amino acid sequence: CASSQAGTGYETQYF. This chain uses TRBV4-1 with TRBJ2-5; TRBD1 matches 9 bases. CDR1 MGHRA and CDR2 YSYEKL come from the germline V gene. This CDR3 comprises 15 residues. V shed 1 base, J shed 5 bases, and the junction held 5 bases outside the gene matches.